The clone carrying this TCR beta chain was counted many times. The antigen remains undetermined. Preparation of the TCRbeta library involved a method that used unique molecular identifiers. TCRdb itself ran the PCR reads through MiXCR, one entry per CDR3 protein. The sample has around 270,000 distinct CDR3 sequences; around a tenth are singletons. The CDR3 extends over 14 amino acids. V was trimmed by 1 base and J by 8 bases, leaving 11 bases between them. This specimen belongs to a study of T-cell reconstitution after alpha-beta-depleted transplantation in children. General study points: Recipient T cells and thymic progenitors that survived gave rise to the high TCRbeta diversity observed at day 60 in some patients. Newly produced T cells mostly provided counts and TCRbeta diversity after one year, as hyperexpanded clones declined. As was reported, about two months after transplant, alpha-beta T cells came from several hundred expanded graft clones.

The sequence was obtained from a boy younger than two with acute myeloid leukemia, due to receive a stem cell transplant. This sequence joins TRBV12-3 or TRBV12-4 and TRBJ1-4; no reliable D call. The sequenced sample was PBMCs, obtained before TCRalphabeta/CD19-depleted stem cell transplant. CDR3 loop: CASSLERVGEKLFF. The CDR3 coding sequence is TGTGCCAGCAGTTTAGAAAGGGTAGGGGAAAAACTGTTTTTT.